Shown below are 21 T cell receptor beta chains from a single sample sequenced in a study of T cell responses to AZD1222 COVID-19 vaccine (dated by TCRdb to about 2021). The library was prepared using the immunoSEQ multiplex PCR assay. Entries here come from immuneACCESS through TCRdb and include only in-frame sequences with V and J called. Some clones fail to appear in such tables; in the studies checked, an unresolved V gene covers under half of the shortfall, and the cause of the remainder is unknown. The table for this sample lists 85,000 to 90,000 clones; roughly 90% of them were counted only once. The ten largest account for around 5.8% of the sample. In light of the paper, this sample's time point label describes: baseline before first vaccination. This sample comprised peripheral blood, obtained on day 0 of AZD1222 vaccination. These receptors all stem from an adult in good health.

CDR3 DNA sequence: TGTGCCAGCAGTCCCAGCCCGGCCGGCGGGGAGCTGTTTTTT. Amino acid sequence: CASSPSPAGGELFF. The J gene is TRBJ2-2, the V gene TRBV28; D gene ambiguous. This CDR3 has 14 residues. V lost 5 bases, J lost 7 bases, and 14 bases lay in between. Germline V gene sequence: CDR1 MDHEN, CDR2 SYDVKM. Using reference TRBV28 and TRBJ2-2 for the parts outside the CDR3, the full variable domain is DVKVTQSSRYLVKRTGEKVFLECVQDMDHENMFWYRQDPGLGLRLIYFSYDVKMKEKGDIPEGYSVSREKKERFSLILESASTNQTSMYLCASSPSPAGGELFFGEGSRLTVL.

The chain employs TRBV5-1 and TRBJ2-4; 9 bases map to TRBD1. The V gene's germline CDR1 is SGHRS and CDR2 YFSETQ. The CDR3 totals 18 residues. The junction had 12 bases not matched to a gene; V was cut back by 4 bases and J by 1 base. The CDR3 protein is CASSGPPRQGGAKNIQYF. The DNA for the CDR3 is TGCGCCAGCAGCGGCCCCCCAAGACAGGGGGGGGCCAAAAACATTCAGTACTTC.

DNA for the CDR3: TGTGCCAGCAGTTACCGGGACAGATCCTACGAGCAGTACTTC. Protein sequence: CASSYRDRSYEQYF. The J gene is TRBJ2-7, the V gene TRBV6-5; the match to TRBD1 covers 7 bases. V was clipped by 2 bases and J by 1 base; unmatched bases: 2. In germline, CDR1 is MNHEY, CDR2 SVGAGI. CDR3 size: 14 residues.

The chain links TRBV28 to TRBJ1-4, with D unresolved. CDR3 length: 13 residues. CDR1 is MDHEN, CDR2 SYDVKM, per germline. Trimming took 7 bases from V and 1 from J, leaving 7 bases between them. CDR3 DNA: TGTGCCAGCAAGGGTGGAACTAATGAAAAACTGTTTTTT. As protein: CASKGGTNEKLFF.

The rearrangement joins TRBV5-1 to TRBJ1-1; 7 bases are shared with TRBD1. Trimming removed 0 bases from V and 0 bases from J; junction bases left unmatched: 5. This CDR3 has 16 residues. In germline, CDR1 is SGHRS, CDR2 YFSETQ. In DNA form, the CDR3 reads TGCGCCAGCAGCTTGGGTAGCGGGACAGTGAACACTGAAGCTTTCTTT. Amino acids: CASSLGSGTVNTEAFF.

CDR3 bases: TGCGCCAGCAGCTCGGGTGGAGAGACCCAGTACTTC. Translation: CASSSGGETQYF. The chain is built from TRBV5-1 and TRBJ2-5; no definite D call. This CDR3 spans 12 amino acids. Germline CDR1 is SGHRS and CDR2 is YFSETQ. V lost 3 bases and J 4 bases, leaving 7 bases between the germline ends.

The rearrangement joins TRBV21-1 to TRBJ2-1; TRBD1, as called in the table, went unchecked against the DNA. TRBV21-1 is flagged as a pseudogene. The CDR3 has 11 amino acids. DNA for the CDR3: TGTGCCAGCAGCAAGTCAAATGAGCAGTTCTTC. Protein sequence: CASSKSNEQFF.

The V call is TRBV21-1, the J call TRBJ2-3; the DNA was not used to check the table's D call, TRBD2. TRBV21-1 is given as a pseudogene. This CDR3 region has 16 residues. CDR3 sequence (DNA): TGTGCCAGCAGCAAAGGGACTAGCGGGAGAACAGATACGCAGTATTTT. Its translation: CASSKGTSGRTDTQYF.

This clone was found a few times. At the DNA level, this CDR3 is encoded by other sequences in the same sample as well. This sequence joins TRBV7-3 and TRBJ2-2; no clear D. The germline CDR1 and CDR2 sequences are SGHTA and FQGTGA. The CDR3 is 12 residues long. V lost 5 bases to trimming and J lost 0 bases, with 1 base between them. CDR3 nucleotide sequence: TGTGCCAGCAGCCCGAACACCGGGGAGCTGTTTTTT. This sequence encodes CASSPNTGELFF.

The chain joins TRBV5-1 to TRBJ2-1, with 9 bases identical to TRBD1. The CDR3 runs 23 residues. The junction had 34 bases not matched to a gene; V was cut back by 6 bases and J by 6 bases. Germline CDR1 and CDR2: SGHRS and YFSETQ. Here the CDR3 reads CASNSPYGRLDRGFTSDPNEQFF. The CDR3 DNA is TGCGCCAGCAATAGCCCCTATGGACGGCTGGACAGGGGCTTCACTAGCGATCCCAATGAGCAGTTCTTC.

The rearrangement uses TRBV30 and TRBJ2-6; D is undetermined. Trimming took off 2 bases at V and 3 bases at J, with 2 bases between the two ends. Germline lookup yields CDR1 GTSNPN and CDR2 SVGIG (reference sequence). The CDR3 covers 12 residues. The CDR3 region is CAWSFGANVLTF. CDR3 DNA: TGTGCCTGGAGTTTTGGGGCCAACGTCCTGACTTTC.

The rearrangement links TRBV2 to TRBJ2-1; 8 bases align to TRBD2. The V and J ends lost 6 bases and 9 bases, in that order; junction bases with no gene match: 10. CDR3 length equals 14 residues. Germline lookup yields CDR1 SNHLY and CDR2 FYNNEI. DNA of the CDR3: TGTGCCAGCAGGTACAAAACAGCGGGAGTTGAGCAGTTCTTC. This encodes CASRYKTAGVEQFF.

In its sample, this clone was seen a few times. The J gene is TRBJ2-7, the V gene TRBV7-9, with 7 bases matching TRBD2. The V gene end was trimmed by 6 bases and the J gene end by 5 bases; junction bases not matched to a gene: 16. Germline assignment: CDR1 SEHNR and CDR2 FQNEAQ (reference sequence). This CDR3 is built from 16 residues. In nucleotides, the CDR3 is TGTGCCAGCAGTCCCCCCCCCAAACGGGACTATAACGAGCAGTACTTC. Protein product: CASSPPPKRDYNEQYF.

The gene calls are TRBV3-1 (or the pseudogene TRBV3-2) and TRBJ1-1; no firm D call. Germline CDR1 reads LGHDT; CDR2 reads YNNKEL (reference sequence). This CDR3 is 14 amino acids long. V was trimmed by 2 bases and J by 1 base, leaving 8 bases between them. DNA of the CDR3: TGTGCCAGCAGCCAAACCGGCGGGAACACTGAAGCTTTCTTT. Protein: CASSQTGGNTEAFF.

This clone was counted only a few times. V usage is TRBV3-1 (or the pseudogene TRBV3-2) and J usage is TRBJ2-5, with D possibly being TRBD2 (6 bases). The CDR3 consists of 15 residues. Trimming pared 0 bases from V and 1 base from J, leaving 9 bases between. Germline loops: CDR1 LGHDT, CDR2 YNNKEL (reference sequence). The CDR3: CASSQEGLLQETQYF. The CDR3 DNA reads as TGTGCCAGCAGCCAAGAGGGACTCCTCCAAGAGACCCAGTACTTC.

This clone was seen only once. Other DNA sequences in the same sample also yield this CDR3. V and J are TRBV11-2 and TRBJ1-2; the D is unclear. Germline loops: CDR1 SGHAT, CDR2 FQNNGV. Between the trimmed V and J ends, which lost 4 bases and 2 bases, there was a span of 8 bases. CDR3 length equals 13 residues. The CDR3 reads CASSSDSNYGYTF. The CDR3 DNA follows: TGTGCCAGCAGCTCGGACTCAAACTATGGCTACACCTTC.

The chain is built from TRBV30 and TRBJ1-5; the match to TRBD1 covers 8 bases. The CDR3 loop spans 14 amino acids. Germline trimming cut 4 bases from V and 6 bases from J; bases unmatched to any gene: 8. Germline V gene sequence: CDR1 GTSNPN, CDR2 SVGIG (reference sequence). CDR3 region: CAWTRDRGGQPQHF. CDR3 sequence (DNA): TGTGCCTGGACCAGAGACAGGGGCGGTCAGCCCCAGCATTTT.

The chain carries TRBV5-4 and TRBJ2-5; no definite D call. V lost 0 bases to trimming and J lost 5 bases, with 8 bases between them. Germline assignment: CDR1 SGHNT and CDR2 YYREEE (reference sequence). This CDR3 is 13 amino acids long. The CDR3 spells CASSLAAGETQYF. The CDR3 DNA follows: TGTGCCAGCAGCTTGGCGGCCGGCGAGACCCAGTACTTC.

The rearrangement links TRBV27 to TRBJ2-5; 7 bases match TRBD2. The junction had 12 bases not matched to a gene; V was cut back by 5 bases and J by 6 bases. This CDR3 region has 15 residues. Germline CDR1 MNHEY, CDR2 SMNVEV (reference sequence). As DNA, the CDR3 is TGTGCCAGCAGTCCCACGACGGGAGGAGGGAAGACCCAGTACTTC. Protein product: CASSPTTGGGKTQYF.

V is TRBV11-2 and J is TRBJ2-1; TRBD2 agrees at 7 bases. Losses at the gene ends were 5 bases for V and 7 bases for J; bases not matched to a gene: 11. This CDR3 has 15 residues. Germline V gene lookup returns CDR1 SGHAT and CDR2 FQNNGV. The CDR3 sequence: CASSQGTILLNEQFF. The CDR3, as DNA: TGTGCCAGCAGCCAAGGGACTATCCTCCTGAATGAGCAGTTCTTC. Using reference TRBV11-2 and TRBJ2-1 for the parts outside the CDR3, the full variable domain is EAGVAQSPRYKIIEKRQSVAFWCNPISGHATLYWYQQILGQGPKLLIQFQNNGVVDDSQLPKDRFSAERLKGVDSTLKIQPAKLEDSAVYLCASSQGTILLNEQFFGPGTRLTVL.

The chain employs TRBV5-1 and TRBJ2-3; 10 bases line up with TRBD2. Unmatched junction bases numbered 2, after V lost 1 base and J lost 0 bases. This CDR3 comprises 16 residues. Germline V gene sequence: CDR1 SGHRS, CDR2 YFSETQ. Here the CDR3 DNA reads TGCGCCAGCAGCTTGACGACTAGCGGGAGCACAGATACGCAGTATTTT. This encodes CASSLTTSGSTDTQYF. The variable domain in full, with the rest retrieved from reference TRBV5-1 and TRBJ2-3, is KAGVTQTPRYLIKTRGQQVTLSCSPISGHRSVSWYQQTPGQGLQFLFEYFSETQRNKGNFPGRFSGRQFSNSRSEMNVSTLELGDSALYLCASSLTTSGSTDTQYFGPGTRLTVL.